The 22 T cell receptor beta chains in this list originate from one sample, sequenced in a study of T cell responses to AZD1222 COVID-19 vaccine. Clones were read by immunoSEQ multiplex PCR, and TCRdb kept only the in-frame ones, dropping some. The sample consists of fewer than 50,000 clones, over 65% of them appearing once. This specimen consisted of peripheral blood, obtained on day 0 of AZD1222 vaccination. The receptors stem from an adult in good health.

The chain joins TRBV5-4 to TRBJ2-7; D remains unclear. The V and J ends lost 0 bases and 6 bases respectively, with 13 bases between them. The CDR3 spans 14 residues. The germline V gene encodes CDR1 SGHNT and CDR2 YYREEE (reference sequence). As DNA, the CDR3 is TGTGCCAGCAGCTTGGTCGTAAGGTCGGGCGAGCAGTACTTC. This sequence encodes CASSLVVRSGEQYF.

This clone was picked up a small number of times. The chain employs TRBV6-4 and TRBJ2-1; 8 bases agree with TRBD1. CDR3 length: 13 amino acids. J gave up 15 bases and V 2 bases, and 9 bases lay outside the gene matches. Looked up from germline, CDR1 is MRHNA and CDR2 is SNTAGT. In DNA form, the CDR3 reads TGTGCCAGCAGTGACACAGGACAGGGTGATTTGTTCTTC. This sequence encodes CASSDTGQGDLFF.

This clone is a singleton in its sample. V gene TRBV9 combines with J gene TRBJ1-4; D uncertain. Trimming took off 0 bases at V and 0 bases at J, with 21 bases between the two ends. Germline CDR1 SGDLS, CDR2 YYNGEE. There are 20 residues in the CDR3. CDR3 sequence: CASSVEYRRFMIATNEKLFF. Here the CDR3 DNA reads TGTGCCAGCAGCGTAGAATACAGACGGTTCATGATTGCAACTAATGAAAAACTGTTTTTT.

CDR3 DNA: TGCGCCAGCAGCTTGGGACCGAGCACAGATACGCAGTATTTT. This encodes CASSLGPSTDTQYF. The rearrangement joins TRBV5-1 to TRBJ2-3; no clear D gene. The germline V gene has CDR1 SGHRS and CDR2 YFSETQ. There are 14 residues in the CDR3. V lost 0 bases, J lost 0 bases, and 5 bases lay in between.

This clone showed up just a few times. The genes are TRBV5-5 and TRBJ1-6, with D uncertain. Germline assignment: CDR1 SGHKS and CDR2 YYEKEE (reference sequence). V was pared by 0 bases and J by 8 bases, with 6 bases between. CDR3 length: 13 residues. CDR3 nucleotides: TGTGCCAGCAGCTTGGAAGTCCATTCACCCCTCCACTTT. This sequence encodes CASSLEVHSPLHF.

The chain recombines TRBV6-1 with TRBJ1-5, with TRBD1 matching 8 bases. Germline CDR1 is MNHNS and CDR2 is SASEGT. Losses at the gene ends were 2 bases for V and 6 bases for J; bases not matched to a gene: 9. The CDR3 has 16 residues. The CDR3 DNA sequence: TGTGCCAGCAGTGAACGGGGGACAGGTCGGGGTCAGCCCCAGCATTTT. It yields the protein CASSERGTGRGQPQHF.

The chain's CDR3 is CASRLDRGRTDTQYF. The CDR3 DNA reads TGCGCCAGCAGACTTGACAGGGGGCGTACAGATACGCAGTATTTT. This chain uses TRBV5-1 with TRBJ2-3; TRBD1 aligns across 10 bases. The trim removed 5 bases at V and 3 bases at J, leaving 6 bases unmatched. The germline V gene has CDR1 SGHRS and CDR2 YFSETQ. The length of the CDR3 is 15 residues.

CDR3 nucleotides: TGTGCCAGCAGCTGGGGGGGCGCTGGAAACACCATATATTTT. This translates into CASSWGGAGNTIYF. The chain employs TRBV7-2 and TRBJ1-3; D perhaps matches TRBD1 (6 bases). The CDR3 sequence is 14 residues long. Germline V CDR1 and CDR2: SGHTA, FQGNSA. Trimming cost V 4 bases and J 2 bases, with 9 bases left between them.

The gene calls are TRBV5-1 and TRBJ2-1, with D perhaps TRBD2 (5 bases). V lost 4 bases and J 9 bases, leaving 17 bases between the germline ends. CDR3 length equals 14 residues. Germline loops: CDR1 SGHRS, CDR2 YFSETQ. CDR3 coding DNA: TGCGCCAGCAGCGAGGACCGGGAATTCGCTGAGCAGTTCTTC. Its protein product is CASSEDREFAEQFF.

The V gene is TRBV30, the J gene TRBJ1-3; maybe TRBD1 (6 bases). Germline values: CDR1 GTSNPN, CDR2 SVGIG (reference sequence). This CDR3 region has 15 residues. Trimming stripped 4 bases from V and 2 bases from J, with 15 bases between. The CDR3, as DNA: TGTGCCTGGAATGCCGATTGGACAGCTGGAAACACCATATATTTT. Translation gives CAWNADWTAGNTIYF.

This chain uses TRBV2 with TRBJ2-2, with D tentatively TRBD1 (5 bases). The V gene's germline CDR1 is SNHLY and CDR2 FYNNEI. With 3 bases removed from V and 5 bases from J, the gap between germline ends came to 13 bases. The CDR3 runs 15 residues. The CDR3 protein is CASSDGQGRTGELFF. The CDR3 coding sequence is TGTGCCAGCAGTGACGGTCAGGGTCGAACCGGGGAGCTGTTTTTT. The whole variable domain, filled in from reference TRBV2 and TRBJ2-2, reads EPEVTQTPSHQVTQMGQEVILRCVPISNHLYFYWYRQILGQKVEFLVSFYNNEISEKSEIFDDQFSVERPDGSNFTLKIRSTKLEDSAMYFCASSDGQGRTGELFFGEGSRLTVL.

This rearrangement joins TRBV29-1 to TRBJ1-2; D remains ambiguous. V was clipped by 2 bases and J by 8 bases, with 18 bases between them. CDR3 length: 14 residues. CDR1 is SQVTM and CDR2 is ANQGSEA in the germline V gene. The CDR3 protein is CSVERSSGVGGYTF. The CDR3 DNA reads as TGCAGCGTTGAAAGGTCTTCGGGAGTGGGAGGCTACACCTTC. Full variable domain (outside the CDR3, taken from reference TRBV29-1 and TRBJ1-2): SAVISQKPSRDICQRGTSLTIQCQVDSQVTMMFWYRQQPGQSLTLIATANQGSEATYESGFVIDKFPISRPNLTFSTLTVSNMSPEDSSIYLCSVERSSGVGGYTFGSGTRLTVV.

J is TRBJ1-4 and V is TRBV6-5; TRBD1 matches 9 bases. The germline CDR1 and CDR2 sequences are MNHEY and SVGAGI. The CDR3 has 15 amino acids. Germline trimming cut 5 bases from V and 5 bases from J; bases unmatched to any gene: 6. The chain's CDR3 is CASSRSGQGNEKLFF. The CDR3 DNA is TGTGCCAGCAGTCGCTCGGGACAGGGAAATGAAAAACTGTTTTTT.

The gene calls are TRBV20-1 and TRBJ1-1; D gene ambiguous. The length of the CDR3 is 11 residues. Germline CDR1 DFQATT, CDR2 SNEGSKA (reference sequence). Deletions cut 0 bases from V and 11 bases from J, with 10 bases between. For the CDR3, the DNA is TGCAGTGCTAGAGATAGCCCAATGGCTTTCTTT. Translation: CSARDSPMAFF.

The rearrangement joins TRBV5-5 to TRBJ1-5; D unresolved. V was clipped by 2 bases and J by 3 bases, with 9 bases between them. Germline loops: CDR1 SGHKS, CDR2 YYEKEE (reference sequence). This CDR3 is 14 amino acids long. The CDR3 DNA reads TGTGCCAGCAGCTTCATATCGAACAATCAGCCCCAGCATTTT. Amino acids: CASSFISNNQPQHF.

The chain uses TRBV6-5 and TRBJ1-2; possibly TRBD1 for D (6 bases). Trimming shortened V by 4 bases and J by 7 bases, and 16 bases separated the two germline ends. This CDR3 has 14 residues. Per germline, CDR1 MNHEY and CDR2 SVGAGI. The CDR3 nucleotides are TGTGCCAGCAGTTCCCCCTTCAAAGGGGGTGGCTACACCTTC. Translating it yields CASSSPFKGGGYTF.

The V gene is TRBV27, the J gene TRBJ2-7; D is perhaps TRBD2 (5 bases). Germline V gene data show CDR1 as MNHEY and CDR2 as SMNVEV (reference sequence). Between the trimmed V and J ends, which lost 4 bases and 0 bases, there was a span of 7 bases. The CDR3 totals 13 residues. The CDR3 sequence is CASSSRDSYEQYF. For the CDR3, the DNA is TGTGCCAGCAGTTCGAGGGACTCCTACGAGCAGTACTTC.

The rearrangement links TRBV28 to TRBJ1-4, with D perhaps matching TRBD1 (6 bases). V shed 5 bases and J shed 3 bases, with 22 bases lying between them. The CDR3 covers 18 residues. Looked up from germline, CDR1 is MDHEN and CDR2 is SYDVKM. CDR3 loop: CASSNRERFGAANEKLFF. The DNA of the CDR3 is TGTGCCAGCAGTAACAGGGAGAGGTTTGGGGCAGCTAATGAAAAACTGTTTTTT. The entire variable domain, with the rest obtained from reference TRBV28 and TRBJ1-4, is as follows: DVKVTQSSRYLVKRTGEKVFLECVQDMDHENMFWYRQDPGLGLRLIYFSYDVKMKEKGDIPEGYSVSREKKERFSLILESASTNQTSMYLCASSNRERFGAANEKLFFGSGTQLSVL.

This clone has only one observation. The chain links TRBV30 to TRBJ2-5; D gene unclear. The CDR3 consists of 13 residues. Germline CDR1 and CDR2: GTSNPN and SVGIG (reference sequence). V lost 1 base, J lost 7 bases, and 13 bases lay in between. CDR3 amino acids: CAWSALPIGTQYF. CDR3 coding DNA: TGTGCCTGGAGTGCACTACCGATCGGGACCCAGTACTTC.

The V gene is TRBV6-5, the J gene TRBJ1-2; 10 positions agree with TRBD1. The CDR3 runs to 14 residues. Germline-derived CDR1 and CDR2 are MNHEY and SVGAGI. Trimming at V came to 2 bases and at J to 7 bases, leaving 4 bases not matched to a gene. The CDR3 sequence is CASSYPGTGVGYTF. The CDR3 nucleotides read TGTGCCAGCAGTTACCCTGGGACAGGGGTTGGCTACACCTTC.

This sequence joins TRBV4-1 and TRBJ2-1, with 7 bases lining up with TRBD2. V was pared by 4 bases and J by 5 bases, with 11 bases of the junction left unmatched. Germline V CDR1 and CDR2: MGHRA, YSYEKL. The CDR3 totals 16 residues. CDR3 sequence (DNA): TGCGCCAGCAGCCCCCACGGGGGGAGGGGTGACAATGAGCAGTTCTTC. The encoded protein is CASSPHGGRGDNEQFF.

The chain joins TRBV24-1 to TRBJ1-4; D call uncertain. Germline V gene lookup returns CDR1 KGHDR and CDR2 SFDVKD. Trimming took off 2 bases at V and 7 bases at J, with 7 bases between the two ends. The CDR3 length is 13 residues. The CDR3: CATSDYRGEKLFF. The CDR3 bases are TGTGCCACCAGTGATTATCGAGGTGAAAAACTGTTTTTT.